The present entry profiles one T cell receptor beta chain with its context. The record originates from a study of T cell changes during pregnancy in multiple sclerosis. Some clones are missing from TCRdb's copy, which holds only in-frame ones; the method was immunoSEQ multiplex PCR. Of 90,000 to 95,000 clones detected, about 94% appear once; the ten largest clones hold less than 2.5%. This CDR3 is 15 amino acids long. Germline V lookup: CDR1 SQVTM, CDR2 ANQGSEA. V was pared by 7 bases and J by 0 bases, with 10 bases of the junction left unmatched. V usage is TRBV29-1 and J usage is TRBJ2-3; TRBD2 agrees at 7 bases. This clonotype originated in a female donor with multiple sclerosis, enrolled in a pregnancy study. The input for sequencing was peripheral blood, taken in the third trimester of pregnancy. The CDR3 sequence: CSAQPSGTSTDTQYF. The CDR3 nucleotides are TGCAGCGCCCAACCTAGCGGAACTAGCACAGATACGCAGTATTTT.